This T cell receptor (beta chain) comes out of a study of cytomegalovirus exposure and HLA in healthy donors listed by TCRdb under 2017. About the full investigation: An earlier analysis of roughly 500 of the donors reported more than 250 Gb of sequence data and 120 million or so unique TCR beta sequences from about 179 million T cells. An early release covering some 640 HLA-typed donors comprised around 300 gigabases of sequencing data and 85 million or so unique TCR sequences. Of the 350 to 450 genotyped donors, approximately 83% fell in the genetic ancestry cluster associated with self-reported Caucasian donors. The aim of the study was to test whether cataloging public T cell receptors could identify signatures of past pathogen exposure. Using immunosequencing, the study profiled T cell repertoires from 666 subjects and related those repertoires to cytomegalovirus serostatus. Along with the approximately 700-subject first cohort, a separate validation cohort of over a hundred different subjects was used. High-throughput TCR immunosequencing, statistical association of individual TCRs with disease status, and machine learning were combined to predict cytomegalovirus infection status. A later analysis re-analyzed previously published TCR beta repertoires from approximately 700 donors and added high-resolution HLA genotyping to study TCR occurrence patterns. The later analysis used no new phenotypic data to find candidate immune exposures, relying instead on TCR beta sequences and their occurrence across donors. An earlier analysis of 450 to 750 of the donors used high-throughput TCR beta sequencing to judge whether each TCR beta V gene segment behaved as functional or pseudogenic. Donor age, sex, ethnicity and CMV serostatus were collected together with the repertoire data. Genome-wide SNP genotypes for about 65% of the 666 donors were used in a later genetic analysis, which treated that subset as a discovery cohort. Every discovery cohort repertoire had been produced on one sequencing platform. HLA typing covered class I and class II loci at four-digit resolution. The number of typed donors differed by locus: roughly 629-640 for A, B, C, DRB1 and DQB1; some 500 for DQA1; 606 for DPA1; and about 450 for DPB1. About five DR-DQ haplotypes were treated as single units for association and clustering because of strong linkage in the cohort. Across some 400 genotyped donors of the cohort, an average of roughly 250,000 unique TCR beta nucleotide sequences per donor were sequenced, and approximately 17% of those sequences were non-productive. General conclusions and limits of the study: Only TCR beta chains were sequenced in this cohort, and the absence of alpha or paired-chain data limited detectable features. According to a later genetic analysis, donors in an Asian-associated ancestry cluster had fewer N-insertions in productive TCRs than the roughly 660-donor mean. Correlated functional status among segregating V segments might reflect linkage disequilibrium, but an unknown experimental factor could not be ruled out. The 87-base-pair reads could not distinguish some IMGT-functional V segments, including TRBV6-2 and TRBV6-3, so those segments were excluded. A further reported finding was that TCR beta sequences accurately predicted the HLA-A and HLA-B alleles for most subjects in the first cohort. A cluster of highly shared sequence variants was judged likely to be a technical artifact of the sequencing pipeline. While some public TCRs were present in many individuals, most TCR sequences turned up only very rarely across donors. A later genetic analysis associated a missense DCLRE1C variant with V-gene and J-gene trimming of TCR beta chains, and an independent cohort replicated the association. In a later analysis, several top co-occurrence clusters were reported to appear linked to parvovirus B19, influenza, CMV and Epstein-Barr virus. In an earlier analysis of approximately 600 of the donors, most TCR beta V segments were observed in productive rearrangements about 90% or about 30% of the time, broadly matching IMGT annotations. A later analysis found that TCR association rates varied across HLA loci, with DRB1 alleles showing the most associated TCRs and HLA-C alleles the fewest. In vitro tests confirmed that a few of the cytomegalovirus-associated TCR beta chains recognize cytomegalovirus antigens. For the cohort, immune exposure information was limited to CMV serostatus. Strong co-occurrence of HLA alleles, especially DR and DQ, made assigning TCR associations to individual alleles difficult. According to the authors, the approach could potentially be generalized to other disease states and immunological phenotypes. Most CMV-associated TCR beta chains appeared to be HLA-restricted in a later analysis, and the HLA associations seemed to be driven largely by CMV exposure. A total of 150 or so TCR beta chains were listed by the study as associated with cytomegalovirus. Presence/absence analyses assumed roughly uniform sequencing depth across donors, an assumption that may not hold. Specific HLA alleles were associated with some 15,000 TCR beta sequences at a false discovery rate of 0.05 in a later analysis. In a later analysis, HLA-associated TCR beta chains were found to be more clonally expanded and to have lower generation probabilities than equally common non-associated chains. The earlier analysis of a few hundred of the donors excluded approximately 15 rarely observed V segments, including chromosome 9 orphons, because counts were too low. HLA typing was unavailable for some donors at each locus, so association tests used only the typed subset. In both the original and validation cohorts, the classifier was reported to diagnose cytomegalovirus status with high specificity and sensitivity.

Details on this clone: The target of this receptor is not known. Base qualities were left out, and no much larger clone turns up one base away.

Its CDR3 holds 16 amino acids, cysteine through phenylalanine. Only the CDR3 region is kept as DNA, spanning 48 bases read in frame from base 1. As encoded in the germline V gene, CDR1 is MGHDK while CDR2 is SYGVNS. The V end loses 4 bases and the J end loses 4 bases, and a stretch of 20 bases separates them. The library was made by the immunoSEQ multiplex PCR assay. A mixture of 60 forward primers for TCR Vbeta segments and 13 reverse primers for TCR Jbeta segments was used in the multiplex PCR. Amplification of the CDR3 region of rearranged TCR beta genes was performed with a multiplex PCR assay on genomic DNA. The amplified TCR beta libraries were sequenced on the Illumina HiSeq System as 87-base-pair reads. The authors' pipeline ran thus. A later analysis counted tens of millions of unique TCR beta chains across the approximately 700 repertoires, and some 11 million of these chains were shared by at least two donors. Raw reads were error-corrected and collapsed into unique sequences by a nearest-neighbor algorithm in which closely related sequences were merged to remove PCR and sequencing errors. Alignment of CDR3 sequences to IMGT reference sequences was used to assign V, D and J gene segments. Each retained sequence needed at least a six-nucleotide match to both a V gene segment and a J gene segment. Rearrangements were called productive when the CDR3 lacked stop codons and stayed in frame with V and J; all others were non-productive. CDR3 was defined according to IMGT convention as the region running from the second conserved V-encoded cysteine to the conserved J-encoded phenylalanine. The earlier analysis of around 640 of the donors excluded sequences that lacked an unambiguous match to a single V gene segment. In an earlier analysis of some 590 of the donors, a V segment was called functional when productive rearrangements were above 56.7%, and segregating when the standard deviation between donors exceeded 5%. To diagnose cytomegalovirus status from the catalog of TCR beta chain sequences, a statistical classification framework was built. In a later analysis, TCR nucleotide sequences were compared against IMGT/GENE-DB human TR gene sequences so that V and J genes could be assigned. In a later analysis, CDR3 sequences and most-parsimonious VDJ recombination scenarios were assigned using the TCRdist pipeline. In a later analysis, each TCR beta chain was defined by its CDR3 amino acid sequence together with its V-gene family, and reads without a unique V-gene family were excluded. A later analysis removed over 500 highly shared, low-generation-probability nucleotide sequences to deal with suspected cross-contamination and a sequencing artifact. In a later analysis, a clonal expansion index for each public chain was calculated from normalized within-repertoire ranks of inferred template counts. A later analysis computed generation probabilities with a VDJ recombination model fitted to out-of-frame rearrangements, and checked the results against IGoR. In a later analysis, hypergeometric tests were used to score TCR-TCR, TCR-HLA and TCR-CMV co-occurrence, with a repertoire-size bias correction applied to TCR pairs. In a later analysis, false discovery rates were estimated by permuting HLA or CMV assignments 20 times. In a later analysis, co-occurring TCRs were grouped using DBSCAN, with TCRdist sequence similarity added in when clustering inside HLA-allele-positive subsets. Repertoires with fewer than 30,000 or more than 120,000 public chains were left out of co-occurrence clustering, as were about 5 repertoires with anomalous nucleotide sharing. TCRdb took this table from immuneACCESS and kept in-frame rearrangements with V and J called. Such tables lack part of the clones; where checked against another copy, unresolved V genes explain under half of the gap, and the rest is unexplained. That table is the source of V, J and clone size, and D and trimming were worked out from the DNA. Recorded for this sample are roughly 120,000 clones; 70% to 80% of them occurred a single time. Of the sample, about 4.9% is held by the ten largest clones.

The cohort was made up of 650 to 700 healthy bone marrow donors. At the time of sampling, every cohort member was nominally healthy, though immune exposures that went unrecorded were likely present. The donor tested CMV seropositive and was one of the 289 seropositive cohort members. A peripheral blood sample was collected from each donor, and TCR beta sequencing was performed on peripheral blood mononuclear cells. Genomic DNA extraction from the blood cell samples was performed with the Qiagen DNeasy Blood Extraction Kit. This TCR was sampled from a man aged 45-65 years in good health and CMV-seropositive. The chain is encoded by TRBV25-1 joined to TRBJ2-7; 6 matching bases give a weak D call of TRBD2. Material: PBMCs. The nucleotide sequence reads as follows: TGTGCCAGCAGTGTAAGTCAGGTAGCGGCGTCATACGAGCAGTACTTC. Its protein product is CASSVSQVAASYEQYF.